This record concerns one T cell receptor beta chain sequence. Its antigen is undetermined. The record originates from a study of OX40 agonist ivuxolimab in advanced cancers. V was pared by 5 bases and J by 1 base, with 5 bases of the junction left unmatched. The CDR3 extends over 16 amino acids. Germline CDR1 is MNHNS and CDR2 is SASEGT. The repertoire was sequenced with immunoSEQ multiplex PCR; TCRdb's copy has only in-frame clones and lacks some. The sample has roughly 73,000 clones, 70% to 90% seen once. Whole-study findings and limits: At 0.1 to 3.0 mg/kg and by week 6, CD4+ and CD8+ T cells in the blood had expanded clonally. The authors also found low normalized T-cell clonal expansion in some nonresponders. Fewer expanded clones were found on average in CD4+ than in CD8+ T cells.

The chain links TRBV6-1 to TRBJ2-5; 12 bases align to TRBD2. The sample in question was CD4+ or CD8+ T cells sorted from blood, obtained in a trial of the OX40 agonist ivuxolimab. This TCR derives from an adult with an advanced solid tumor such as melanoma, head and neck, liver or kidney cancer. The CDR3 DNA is TGTGCCAGCAGTCAAGGGACTAGCGGGCGCCAAGAGACCCAGTACTTC. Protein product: CASSQGTSGRQETQYF.